This T cell receptor beta chain derives from a study of blood T cells in healthy people across ages. Caucasian individuals from Russia who were healthy and aged about 6 to 95 acted as donors. Germline V lookup: CDR1 MNHNY, CDR2 SVGAGI (reference sequence). This CDR3 is 16 amino acids long. With a J-beta primer mix and a sample-barcoded 5' primer, a second PCR ran about 7 to 12 cycles. A single record per CDR3 protein comes from TCRdb applying MiXCR to the 5' RACE reads. The table has some 1.7 million distinct CDR3 sequences, approximately 30% seen once; the top ten hold roughly 8%. To note about this clonotype: Compared with germline, one end of the junction differs, possibly owing to a read error.

The sample taken for sequencing was blood. The rearrangement links TRBV6-6 to TRBJ2-1; no definite D call. This TCR derives from a woman in her twenties or thirties in good health. CDR3 nucleotides: TGTGCCTGCAGTTACCTAGGATCCCGTGTCTACAATGAGCAGTTCTTC. This translates into CACSYLGSRVYNEQFF.